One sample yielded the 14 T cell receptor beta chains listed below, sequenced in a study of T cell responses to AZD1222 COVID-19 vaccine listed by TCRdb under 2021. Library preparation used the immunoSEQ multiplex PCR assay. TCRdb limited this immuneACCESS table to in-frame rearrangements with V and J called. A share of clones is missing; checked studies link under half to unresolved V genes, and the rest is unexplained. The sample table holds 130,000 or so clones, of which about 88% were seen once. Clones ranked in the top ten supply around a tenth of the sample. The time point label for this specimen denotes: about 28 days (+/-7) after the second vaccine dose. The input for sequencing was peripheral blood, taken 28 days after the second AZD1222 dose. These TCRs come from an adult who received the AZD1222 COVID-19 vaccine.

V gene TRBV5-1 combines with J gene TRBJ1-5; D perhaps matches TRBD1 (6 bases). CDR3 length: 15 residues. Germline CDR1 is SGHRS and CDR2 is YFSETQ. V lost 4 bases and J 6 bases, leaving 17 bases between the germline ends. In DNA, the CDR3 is TGCGCCAGCAGCGAGACAGGTGCTCTGGGTCAGCCCCAGCATTTT. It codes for CASSETGALGQPQHF.

CDR3 coding DNA: TGTGCCAGCACCAGAGGTGGGGGATCAGATACGCAGTATTTT. The encoded protein is CASTRGGGSDTQYF. The J gene is TRBJ2-3, the V gene TRBV2; either TRBD1 or TRBD2 may fit D (5 bases each). CDR3 length: 14 amino acids. Deletions cut 7 bases from V and 4 bases from J, with 15 bases between. CDR1 is SNHLY and CDR2 is FYNNEI in the germline V gene.

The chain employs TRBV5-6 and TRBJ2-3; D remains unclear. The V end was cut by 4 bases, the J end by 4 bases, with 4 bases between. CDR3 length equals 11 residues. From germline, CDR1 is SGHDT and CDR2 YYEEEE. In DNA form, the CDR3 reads TGTGCCAGCAGCCGGGCAGATACGCAGTATTTT. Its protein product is CASSRADTQYF.

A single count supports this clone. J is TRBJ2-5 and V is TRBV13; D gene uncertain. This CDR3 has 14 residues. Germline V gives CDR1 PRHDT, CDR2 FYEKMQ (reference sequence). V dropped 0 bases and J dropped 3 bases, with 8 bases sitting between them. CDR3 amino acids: CASSLGGSEETQYF. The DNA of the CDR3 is TGTGCCAGCAGCTTAGGTGGGTCGGAAGAGACCCAGTACTTC.

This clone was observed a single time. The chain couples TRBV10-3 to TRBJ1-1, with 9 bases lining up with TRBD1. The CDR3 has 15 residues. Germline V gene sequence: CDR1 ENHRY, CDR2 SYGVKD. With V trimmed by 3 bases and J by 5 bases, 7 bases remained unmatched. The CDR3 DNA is TGTGCCATCAGTGACGGACAGGGGAAGGATACTGAAGCTTTCTTT. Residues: CAISDGQGKDTEAFF.

CDR3 sequence reads: CASSMRTQQGAHGYTF. DNA for the CDR3: TGTGCCAGTAGTATGCGAACCCAACAGGGGGCACATGGCTACACCTTC. J is TRBJ1-2 and V is TRBV19; 9 bases line up with TRBD1. There are 16 residues in the CDR3. The V gene's germline CDR1 is LNHDA and CDR2 SQIVND (reference sequence). Trimming removed 3 bases from V and 6 bases from J; junction bases left unmatched: 11.

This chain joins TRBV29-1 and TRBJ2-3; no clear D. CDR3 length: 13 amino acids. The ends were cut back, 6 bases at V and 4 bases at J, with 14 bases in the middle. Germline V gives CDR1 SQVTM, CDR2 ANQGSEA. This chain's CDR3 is CSVSGFGADTQYF. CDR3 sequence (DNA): TGCAGCGTCTCAGGATTTGGGGCAGATACGCAGTATTTT.

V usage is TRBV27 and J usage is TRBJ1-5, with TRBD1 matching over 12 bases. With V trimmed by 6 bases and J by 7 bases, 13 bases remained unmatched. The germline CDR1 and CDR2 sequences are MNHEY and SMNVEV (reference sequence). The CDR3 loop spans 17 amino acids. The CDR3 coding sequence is TGTGCCAGCAGCACCTCCTTAGGGACAGGGGGCAGACAGCCCCAGCATTTT. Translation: CASSTSLGTGGRQPQHF.

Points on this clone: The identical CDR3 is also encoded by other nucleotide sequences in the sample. CDR3 loop: CAWSRGYEQYF. CDR3 DNA sequence: TGTGCCTGGAGTCGAGGGTACGAGCAGTACTTC. V and J are TRBV30 and TRBJ2-7; D may be TRBD2 (5 bases). CDR3 length: 11 residues. Germline V gives CDR1 GTSNPN, CDR2 SVGIG (reference sequence). V was shortened by 2 bases and J by 4 bases, with 6 bases between the two germline ends.

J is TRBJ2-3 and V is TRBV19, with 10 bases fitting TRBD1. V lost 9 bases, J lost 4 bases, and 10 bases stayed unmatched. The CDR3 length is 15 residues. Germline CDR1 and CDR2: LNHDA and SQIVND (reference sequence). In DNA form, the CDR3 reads TGTGCCAGCCAAGACGGACAGGGGGGCGCAGATACGCAGTATTTT. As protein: CASQDGQGGADTQYF.

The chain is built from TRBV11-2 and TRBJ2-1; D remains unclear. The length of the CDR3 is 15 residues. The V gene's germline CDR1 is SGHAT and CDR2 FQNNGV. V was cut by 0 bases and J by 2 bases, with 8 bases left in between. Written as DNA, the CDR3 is TGTGCCAGCAGCTTAGATCCGGGTGCCTACAATGAGCAGTTCTTC. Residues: CASSLDPGAYNEQFF.

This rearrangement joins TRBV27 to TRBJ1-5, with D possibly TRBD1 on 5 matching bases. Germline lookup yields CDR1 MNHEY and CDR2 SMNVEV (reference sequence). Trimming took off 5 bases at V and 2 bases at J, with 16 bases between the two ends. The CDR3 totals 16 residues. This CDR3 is CASSPPGGRGNQPQHF. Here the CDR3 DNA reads TGTGCCAGCAGTCCCCCTGGGGGTCGGGGCAATCAGCCCCAGCATTTT.

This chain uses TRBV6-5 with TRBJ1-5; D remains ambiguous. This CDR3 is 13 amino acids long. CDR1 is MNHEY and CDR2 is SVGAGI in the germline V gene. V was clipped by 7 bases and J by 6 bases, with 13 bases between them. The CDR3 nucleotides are TGTGCCAGCACCCAACGGACCGGTCAGCCCCAGCATTTT. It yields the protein CASTQRTGQPQHF.

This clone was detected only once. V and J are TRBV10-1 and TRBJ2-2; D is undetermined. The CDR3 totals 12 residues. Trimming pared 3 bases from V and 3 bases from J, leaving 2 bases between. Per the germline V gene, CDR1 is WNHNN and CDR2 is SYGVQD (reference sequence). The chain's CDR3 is CASSEDTGELFF. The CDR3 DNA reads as TGCGCCAGCAGTGAAGACACCGGGGAGCTGTTTTTT.